This TCR beta chain was observed in a study of blood T cell repertoires in COVID-19. Background on the study: COVID-19 samples from acute and convalescent phases originated in the United States, Italy and Spain. PBMCs, B-cell-depleted T cells, or T cells provided the cDNA or gDNA that made up the material.

The CDR3 has 14 residues. CDR1 is SNHLY and CDR2 is FYNNEI in the germline V gene. V lost 3 bases to trimming and J lost 8 bases; unmatched junction nucleotides: 7. This clone was observed once. Original processing notes: By means of reference gene primer amplification, nucleated cell counts were estimated. This table comes from immunoSEQ multiplex PCR, and its TCRdb copy is limited to in-frame clones, with some not included. Clone size and the V and J calls come from that table; the DNA yielded D and trimming. Of 200,000 to 300,000 clones in the sample, about 89% were seen once. The sequence was collected from a woman between 45 and 65 years old with acute or convalescent COVID-19. V gene TRBV2 combines with J gene TRBJ2-3, with 8 nucleotides matching TRBD1. Source material: peripheral blood. The CDR3 bases are TGTGCCAGCAGTGACAGGGGGCCCCCAGGTACGCAGTATTTT. It yields the protein CASSDRGPPGTQYF. The full variable domain, rest sourced from reference TRBV2 and TRBJ2-3, is EPEVTQTPSHQVTQMGQEVILRCVPISNHLYFYWYRQILGQKVEFLVSFYNNEISEKSEIFDDQFSVERPDGSNFTLKIRSTKLEDSAMYFCASSDRGPPGTQYFGPGTRLTVL.